The clone carrying this T cell receptor (beta chain) appeared a few times. Each donor was a healthy Caucasian individual from Russia, aged about 6 to 95. A second PCR of about 7 to 12 cycles used a sample-barcoded 5' primer and a J-beta primer mix. TCRdb called the 5' RACE reads again in MiXCR, with one record for every CDR3 protein. The sample consists of fewer than 1,200,000 distinct CDR3 sequences, 25% of them appearing once. In germline, CDR1 is LGHNA, CDR2 YSLEER. CDR3 length: 15 amino acids. V was cut by 0 bases and J by 6 bases, with 12 bases left in between. The sample is drawn from a study of blood T cells in healthy people across ages. This sample was shared with a second study, whose subject was T cells of mothers and their children.

This chain connects TRBV4-3 to TRBJ2-1, with unresolved D. Sequenced: blood. The sequence was collected from a girl aged 2 to 10 in good health. The CDR3 sequence: CASSQDLPLSNEQFF. CDR3 nucleotide sequence: TGCGCCAGCAGCCAAGATCTCCCCCTCAGCAATGAGCAGTTCTTC.